This passage covers 2 T cell receptor beta chains from one sample sequenced in a study of beta chain features in type 1 diabetes. Study findings and constraints: The study found moderately but significantly shorter TCRB CDR3s in all four CD4+ subsets of Type 1 diabetes patients.

Which antigens these TCRs recognize remains unknown. All of the isolated RNA was reverse transcribed, so expressed TCRB transcripts were sequenced. Using immunoSEQ multiplex PCR, the repertoire was profiled, and TCRdb retains in-frame clones only, with some absent. Of around 710,000 clones listed, around 11% are singletons. The sample taken for sequencing was naive CD4+ T cells from blood. The receptors come from a man aged 25-45 years with type 1 diabetes.

The rearrangement links TRBV7-2 to TRBJ2-7; possible D gene TRBD2, 5 bases. V was trimmed by 5 bases and J by 2 bases, leaving 19 bases between them. This CDR3 region has 16 residues. CDR1 SGHTA and CDR2 FQGNSA come from the germline V gene. The CDR3 region is CASSPRFGMLTYEQYF. CDR3 bases: TGTGCCAGCAGCCCCCGTTTCGGGATGCTGACCTACGAGCAGTACTTC.

This clone was detected only a few times. The V call is TRBV28, the J call TRBJ1-2; TRBD1 might be the D (5 bases). The CDR3 contains 12 residues. Trimming took 4 bases from V and 4 from J, leaving 7 bases between them. Germline V gene data show CDR1 as MDHEN and CDR2 as SYDVKM. The CDR3, as DNA: TGTGCCAGCAGTTGGGGGATCTATGGCTACACCTTC. Translated, it gives CASSWGIYGYTF.